The source of this TCR beta chain is a study of blood T cell repertoires in COVID-19. Study in general: The cDNA or gDNA used as material had been derived from T cells, B-cell-depleted T cells, or PBMCs.

This clone was observed a few times. V lost 1 base to trimming and J lost 0 bases, with 6 bases between them. Germline assignment: CDR1 SGHTA and CDR2 FQGNSA. The CDR3 is made up of 15 amino acids. Original handling: The authors estimated nucleated cell counts from reference gene primer amplification. Profiled with immunoSEQ multiplex PCR; TCRdb holds only in-frame clones, not every one. For V, J and clone size, that table is used; D and trimming come from the DNA. Of some 140,000 clones listed, roughly 80% are singletons. Input material: peripheral blood. This sequence was found in a man older than 75 with acute or convalescent COVID-19. The chain has TRBV7-2 and TRBJ2-2; tentatively, D is TRBD2 (5 bases). CDR3 sequence: CASSLGRANTGELFF. The CDR3 region has the DNA TGTGCCAGCAGCTTAGGGCGGGCGAACACCGGGGAGCTGTTTTTT.